This TCR beta chain was sequenced for a study of blood T cell repertoires in COVID-19. Whole-study context: Acute and convalescent COVID-19 specimens originated in the United States, Italy and Spain. T cells, B-cell-depleted T cells, or PBMCs provided the cDNA or gDNA that served as material.

The CDR3 extends over 16 amino acids. Germline values: CDR1 MNHEY, CDR2 SVGAGI. With 2 bases clipped from V and 6 bases from J, the junction kept 6 bases outside the gene matches. Per the study methods: Cell counts per sample came from amplifying reference gene primers. Profiled with immunoSEQ multiplex PCR; TCRdb holds only in-frame clones, not every one. The D gene and trimming were derived from the DNA, and the V and J assignments and clone size from that table. The repertoire includes about 140,000 clones, roughly three quarters of them detected once, and over 8.5% sits in the top ten. The sequenced sample consisted of peripheral blood. This sequence joins TRBV6-5 and TRBJ2-2, with 10 bases aligning to TRBD2. This TCR was sampled from a man between 45 and 60 years old with active or convalescent COVID-19. CDR3 nucleotide sequence: TGTGCCAGCAGTTACCCCCGGACTAGCGGACCCGGGGAGCTGTTTTTT. Translation: CASSYPRTSGPGELFF.